Included here is one TCR beta chain sequence, with context. The same CDR3 can be traced to other DNA sequences in this sample. These data are taken from a study of technical replicates of blood from several donors. The CDR3 is 13 residues long. V was shortened by 0 bases and J by 4 bases, with 8 bases between the two germline ends. CDR1 is SGHRS, CDR2 YFSETQ, per germline. Method: immunoSEQ multiplex PCR; TCRdb's copy keeps in-frame clones and lacks some. The sample lists roughly 81,000 clones; about 86% were seen once. Material: PBMCs. This sequence originates from a human donor in good health. Some clones in this sample may be carry-over from other donors' samples. The gene calls are TRBV5-1 and TRBJ2-7; TRBD2 is a possible D gene (5 bases). The CDR3, as DNA: TGCGCCAGCAGCTTGGAGGGAGCATACGAGCAGTACTTC. Translation: CASSLEGAYEQYF.